One sample yielded the 13 T cell receptor beta chains listed below, sequenced in a study of T cell repertoires in cytomegalovirus infection. TCRdb reprocessed the reads with MiXCR, giving one entry per CDR3 protein. The data contain roughly 730,000 distinct CDR3 sequences, around 35% of them singletons. Their antigens are not known. Sequencing was performed on cultured PBMCs, taken from culture after CMV antigen stimulation. These receptors all stem from a human donor in good health (CMV status not recorded). Some clones in this sample may be carry-over from other donors' samples.

The chain recombines TRBV4-2 with TRBJ2-5; 12 bases fit TRBD2. The length of the CDR3 is 17 residues. V dropped 4 bases and J dropped 5; count of bases not matched to a gene: 11. Per germline, CDR1 LGHNA and CDR2 YNFKEQ. The CDR3 loop is CASSPPTGTSGFETQYF. In DNA form, the CDR3 reads TGTGCCAGCAGCCCTCCAACCGGGACTAGCGGGTTCGAGACCCAGTACTTC.

The chain links TRBV29-1 to TRBJ2-5; D might be TRBD2 (5 bases). The V and J ends lost 5 bases and 3 bases respectively, with 10 bases between them. The CDR3 length is 12 residues. Germline CDR1 and CDR2: SQVTM and ANQGSEA. CDR3 in amino acids: CSVPSTEETQYF. The CDR3 DNA reads as TGCAGCGTTCCTAGCACCGAAGAGACCCAGTACTTC.

This clonotype was detected only once. CDR3 DNA: TGCAGTGCCAACTCGGGAGGCGCCCAAAATGAGCAGTTCTTC. Its protein is CSANSGGAQNEQFF. The rearrangement links TRBV20-1 to TRBJ2-1; 7 bases map to TRBD2. CDR1 and CDR2 (germline): DFQATT, SNEGSKA (reference sequence). The CDR3 sequence is 14 residues long. V shed 6 bases and J 7 bases; nucleotides not matched to a gene: 12.

This clonotype was observed a handful of times. The chain couples TRBV5-1 to TRBJ2-3; D uncertain. This CDR3 has 14 amino acids. V gave up 0 bases and J gave up 4 bases, with 9 bases separating them. The V gene's germline CDR1 is SGHRS and CDR2 YFSETQ. For the CDR3, the DNA is TGCGCCAGCAGCTTGGCGGAGATCTCAGATACGCAGTATTTT. Translating it yields CASSLAEISDTQYF.

This clonotype was found a few times. The chain has TRBV7-2 and TRBJ2-1; 7 bases match TRBD2. V lost 1 base, J lost 4 bases, and 7 bases stayed unmatched. CDR3 length: 16 residues. Germline-derived CDR1 and CDR2 are SGHTA and FQGNSA. The CDR3 nucleotides read TGTGCCAGCAGCTTAGAGCCTAGCGGAGATTACAATGAGCAGTTCTTC. Translated, it gives CASSLEPSGDYNEQFF.

This chain connects TRBV7-9 to TRBJ2-1, with 10 bases aligning to TRBD2. The V and J ends lost 7 bases and 7 bases, in that order; junction bases with no gene match: 19. Germline CDR1 reads SEHNR; CDR2 reads FQNEAQ (reference sequence). The CDR3 is 18 residues long. Here the CDR3 DNA reads TGTGCCAGCACCCCAAGGGGCCTAGCGGGAGATATGGGGAATGAGCAGTTCTTC. Its protein product is CASTPRGLAGDMGNEQFF.

V and J are TRBV11-2 and TRBJ1-1; D unresolved. Germline V lookup: CDR1 SGHAT, CDR2 FQNNGV. The CDR3 has 15 residues. With 2 bases removed from V and 2 bases from J, the gap between germline ends came to 12 bases. Here the CDR3 reads CASSLRGQANTEAFF. The CDR3 DNA follows: TGTGCCAGCAGCTTACGTGGGCAGGCCAACACTGAAGCTTTCTTT.

This clonotype was seen more than once but under ten times. V is TRBV5-1 and J is TRBJ2-7, with D maybe TRBD1 (5 bases). Trimming pared 4 bases from V and 6 bases from J, leaving 17 bases between. Per the germline V gene, CDR1 is SGHRS and CDR2 is YFSETQ. This CDR3 is 14 amino acids long. CDR3 region: CASSLDRGNGEQYF. Written as DNA, the CDR3 is TGCGCCAGCAGCCTGGATAGGGGAAATGGCGAGCAGTACTTC.

CDR3 coding DNA: TGCAGTGCTAGAGATTTCCAGCGCACAGATACGCAGTATTTT. Its translation: CSARDFQRTDTQYF. J is TRBJ2-3 and V is TRBV20-1; no reliable D call. In germline, CDR1 is DFQATT, CDR2 SNEGSKA (reference sequence). This CDR3 region has 14 residues. The V end was cut by 0 bases, the J end by 1 base, with 8 bases between.

The rearrangement uses TRBV20-1 and TRBJ1-4; D is unresolved. CDR1 and CDR2 from the germline V gene are DFQATT and SNEGSKA (reference sequence). Trimming shortened V by 3 bases and J by 0 bases, and 8 bases separated the two germline ends. The CDR3 sequence is 14 residues long. This CDR3 reads CSARQPSTNEKLFF. The CDR3 nucleotides read TGCAGTGCTAGGCAACCTTCAACTAATGAAAAACTGTTTTTT.

The V call is TRBV6-8, the J call TRBJ1-1; D is undetermined. The CDR3 has 11 residues. Germline CDR1 reads MNHGY; CDR2 reads SAAAGT. V lost 10 bases and J lost 1, with 7 bases in between. CDR3 residues: CATKRNTEAFF. CDR3 sequence (DNA): TGTGCCACTAAACGGAACACTGAAGCTTTCTTT.

This clonotype was detected ten times or more. One end of the junction fails to match germline, which may point to a read error. This chain connects TRBV7-2 to TRBJ2-7; the D gene is possibly TRBD2 (5 bases). The germline gives CDR1 SGHTA, CDR2 FQGNSA. The CDR3 is made up of 15 amino acids. The CDR3 DNA reads as TGTGCCAGCAGCTTAGTCGTAATCTCTCCCTCCGGGATTGTGTTC. Translated, it gives CASSLVVISPSGIVF.

The CDR3 DNA follows: TGTGCCAGCACCCCGGACCCCTCTGGAAACACCATATATTTT. Translated, it gives CASTPDPSGNTIYF. The J gene is TRBJ1-3, the V gene TRBV27; D gene ambiguous. With 7 bases removed from V and 0 bases from J, the gap between germline ends came to 10 bases. Germline lookup yields CDR1 MNHEY and CDR2 SMNVEV (reference sequence). The CDR3 has 14 amino acids.